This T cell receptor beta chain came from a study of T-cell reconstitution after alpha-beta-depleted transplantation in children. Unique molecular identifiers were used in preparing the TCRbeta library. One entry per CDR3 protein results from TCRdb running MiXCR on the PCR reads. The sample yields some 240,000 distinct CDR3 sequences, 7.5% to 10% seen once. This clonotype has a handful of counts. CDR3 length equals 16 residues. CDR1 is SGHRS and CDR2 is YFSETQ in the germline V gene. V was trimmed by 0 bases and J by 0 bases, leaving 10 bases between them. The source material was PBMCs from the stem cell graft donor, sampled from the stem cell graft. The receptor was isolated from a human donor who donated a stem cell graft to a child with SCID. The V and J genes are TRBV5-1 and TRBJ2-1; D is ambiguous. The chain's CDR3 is CASSLDGGSSYNEQFF. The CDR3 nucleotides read TGCGCCAGCAGCTTGGATGGTGGTAGCTCCTACAATGAGCAGTTCTTC.